Described below is a single TCR beta chain sequence and its context. This sample stems from a study of blood T cell repertoires in COVID-19. Study-level information: From T cells, B-cell-depleted T cells, or PBMCs came the material, which was cDNA or gDNA.

In the source study's methods: Scientists estimated how many nucleated cells there were by amplifying reference gene primers. TCRdb's table, derived via immunoSEQ multiplex PCR, lists solely in-frame clones and lacks some. The V and J calls and clone size come from that table; D and trimming were worked out from the DNA. The sample includes tens of thousands of clones, 55% to 75% of them seen just once. Germline V gene data show CDR1 as MNHEY and CDR2 as SVGAGI. The CDR3 is 13 amino acids. Trimming left V 6 bases short and J 4 bases short, with 10 bases between. This receptor was obtained from a boy younger than 10 with active or convalescent COVID-19. Sequenced: peripheral blood. This chain uses TRBV6-5 with TRBJ1-5; possibly TRBD1 for D (6 bases). The CDR3 spells CASRRQVNQPQHF. The CDR3 DNA is TGTGCCAGCAGAAGACAGGTTAATCAGCCCCAGCATTTT.